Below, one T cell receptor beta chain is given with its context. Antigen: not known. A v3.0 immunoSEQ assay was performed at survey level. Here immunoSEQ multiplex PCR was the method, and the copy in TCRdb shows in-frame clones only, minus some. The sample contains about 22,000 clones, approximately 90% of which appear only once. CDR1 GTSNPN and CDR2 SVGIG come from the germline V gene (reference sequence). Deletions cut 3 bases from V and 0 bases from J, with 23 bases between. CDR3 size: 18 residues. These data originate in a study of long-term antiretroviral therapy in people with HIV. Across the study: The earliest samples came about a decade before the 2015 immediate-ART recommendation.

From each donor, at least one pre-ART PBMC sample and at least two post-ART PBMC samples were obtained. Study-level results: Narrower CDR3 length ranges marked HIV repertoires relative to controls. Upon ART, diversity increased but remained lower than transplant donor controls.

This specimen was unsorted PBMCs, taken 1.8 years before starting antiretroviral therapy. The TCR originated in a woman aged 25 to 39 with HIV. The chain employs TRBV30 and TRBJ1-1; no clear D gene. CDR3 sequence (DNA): TGTGCCTGGAGAGCAAGCGGCATCTTCCACATCATGAACACTGAAGCTTTCTTT. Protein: CAWRASGIFHIMNTEAFF.